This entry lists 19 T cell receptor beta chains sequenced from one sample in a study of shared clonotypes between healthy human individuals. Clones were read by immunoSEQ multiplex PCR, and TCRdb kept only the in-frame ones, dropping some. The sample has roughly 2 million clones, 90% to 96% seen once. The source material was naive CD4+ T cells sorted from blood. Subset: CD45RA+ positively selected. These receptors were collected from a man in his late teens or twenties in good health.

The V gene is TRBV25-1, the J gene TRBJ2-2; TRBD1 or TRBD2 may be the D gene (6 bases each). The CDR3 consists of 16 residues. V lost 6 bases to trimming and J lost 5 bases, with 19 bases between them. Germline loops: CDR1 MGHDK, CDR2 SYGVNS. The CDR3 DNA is TGTGCCAGCAGCTCATGGCTAAGGGGGAGGACCGGGGAGCTGTTTTTT. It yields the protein CASSSWLRGRTGELFF.

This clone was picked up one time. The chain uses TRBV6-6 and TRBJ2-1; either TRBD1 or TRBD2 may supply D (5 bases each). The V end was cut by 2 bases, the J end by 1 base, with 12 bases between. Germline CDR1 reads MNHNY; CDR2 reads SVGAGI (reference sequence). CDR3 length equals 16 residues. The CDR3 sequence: CASSYRDPGSYNEQFF. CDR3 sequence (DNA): TGTGCCAGCAGTTACCGGGACCCGGGATCCTACAATGAGCAGTTCTTC.

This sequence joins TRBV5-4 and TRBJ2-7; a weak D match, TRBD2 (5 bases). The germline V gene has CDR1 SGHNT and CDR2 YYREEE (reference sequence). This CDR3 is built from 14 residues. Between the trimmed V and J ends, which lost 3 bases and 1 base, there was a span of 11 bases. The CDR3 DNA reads TGTGCCAGCAGCTCGGACTTAAGTTCCTACGAGCAGTACTTC. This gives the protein CASSSDLSSYEQYF.

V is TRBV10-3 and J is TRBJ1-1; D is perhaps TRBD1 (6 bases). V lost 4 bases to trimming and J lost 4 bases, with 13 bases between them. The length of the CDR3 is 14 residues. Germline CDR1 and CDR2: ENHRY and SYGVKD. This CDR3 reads CAISGGTQFTEAFF. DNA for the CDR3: TGTGCCATCAGTGGTGGGACACAATTCACTGAAGCTTTCTTT.

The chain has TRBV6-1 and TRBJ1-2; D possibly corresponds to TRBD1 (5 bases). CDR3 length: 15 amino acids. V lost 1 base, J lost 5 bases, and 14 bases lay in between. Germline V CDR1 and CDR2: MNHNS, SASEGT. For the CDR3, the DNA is TGTGCCAGCAGTGAAGAAATGGGACGCCTTTATGGCTACACCTTC. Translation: CASSEEMGRLYGYTF.

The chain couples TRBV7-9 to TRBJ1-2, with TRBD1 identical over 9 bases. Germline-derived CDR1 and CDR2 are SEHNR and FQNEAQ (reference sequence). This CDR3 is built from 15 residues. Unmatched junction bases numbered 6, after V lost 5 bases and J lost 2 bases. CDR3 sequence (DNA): TGTGCCAGCAGCCTTTCCGGGACAGGGAACTATGGCTACACCTTC. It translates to CASSLSGTGNYGYTF.

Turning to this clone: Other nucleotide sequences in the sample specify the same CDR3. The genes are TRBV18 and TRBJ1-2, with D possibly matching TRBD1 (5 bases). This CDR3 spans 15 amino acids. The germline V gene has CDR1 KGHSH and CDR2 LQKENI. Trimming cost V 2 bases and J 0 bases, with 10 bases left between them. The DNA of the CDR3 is TGTGCCAGCTCACCAGGGCAGGGCGCTAACTATGGCTACACCTTC. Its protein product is CASSPGQGANYGYTF.

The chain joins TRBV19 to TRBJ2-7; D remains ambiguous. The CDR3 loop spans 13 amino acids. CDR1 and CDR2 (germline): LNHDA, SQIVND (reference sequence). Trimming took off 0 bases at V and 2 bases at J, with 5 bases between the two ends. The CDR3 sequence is CASSIELAYEQYF. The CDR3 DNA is TGTGCCAGTAGTATAGAGTTGGCCTACGAGCAGTACTTC.

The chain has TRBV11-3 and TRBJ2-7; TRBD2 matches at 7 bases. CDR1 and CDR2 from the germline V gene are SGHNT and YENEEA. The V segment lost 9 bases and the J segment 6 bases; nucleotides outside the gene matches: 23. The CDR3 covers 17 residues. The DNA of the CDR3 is TGTGCCAGACTTTCGAAACGGGGGGTCCTGGTGTCGGTCGAGCAGTACTTC. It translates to CARLSKRGVLVSVEQYF.

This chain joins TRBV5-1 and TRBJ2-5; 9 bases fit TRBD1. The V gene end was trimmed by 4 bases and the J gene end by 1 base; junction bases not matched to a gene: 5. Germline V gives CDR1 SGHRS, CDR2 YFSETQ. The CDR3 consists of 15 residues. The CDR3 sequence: CASSGPTGGQETQYF. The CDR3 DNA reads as TGCGCCAGCAGCGGCCCGACAGGGGGCCAAGAGACCCAGTACTTC.

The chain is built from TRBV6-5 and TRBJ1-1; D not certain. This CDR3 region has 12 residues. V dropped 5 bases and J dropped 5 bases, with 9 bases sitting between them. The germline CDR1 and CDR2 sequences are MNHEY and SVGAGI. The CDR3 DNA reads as TGTGCCAGCAGTACCGAAGGGACTGAAGCTTTCTTT. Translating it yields CASSTEGTEAFF.

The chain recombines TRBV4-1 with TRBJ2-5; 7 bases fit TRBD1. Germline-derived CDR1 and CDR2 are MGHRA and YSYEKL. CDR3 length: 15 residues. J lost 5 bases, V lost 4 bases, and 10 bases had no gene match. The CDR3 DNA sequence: TGCGCCAGCAGCCTCAGGACCCCACAGGGGGAGACCCAGTACTTC. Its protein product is CASSLRTPQGETQYF.

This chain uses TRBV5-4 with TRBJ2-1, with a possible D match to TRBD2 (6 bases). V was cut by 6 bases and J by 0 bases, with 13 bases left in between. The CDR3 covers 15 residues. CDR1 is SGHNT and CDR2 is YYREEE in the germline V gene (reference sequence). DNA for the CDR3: TGTGCCAGCACCACCTCCGGGGGCTCCTACAATGAGCAGTTCTTC. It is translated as CASTTSGGSYNEQFF.

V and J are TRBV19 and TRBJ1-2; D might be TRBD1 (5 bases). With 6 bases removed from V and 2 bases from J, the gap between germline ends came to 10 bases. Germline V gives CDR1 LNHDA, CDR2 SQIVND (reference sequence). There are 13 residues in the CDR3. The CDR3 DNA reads TGTGCCAGTAGCCCCGGGGGGAACTATGGCTACACCTTC. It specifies CASSPGGNYGYTF.

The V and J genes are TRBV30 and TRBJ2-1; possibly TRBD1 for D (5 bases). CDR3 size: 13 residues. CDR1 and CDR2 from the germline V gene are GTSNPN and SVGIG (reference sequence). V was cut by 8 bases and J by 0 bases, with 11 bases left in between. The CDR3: CAVDRSSYNEQFF. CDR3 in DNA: TGTGCCGTCGACAGATCCTCCTACAATGAGCAGTTCTTC.

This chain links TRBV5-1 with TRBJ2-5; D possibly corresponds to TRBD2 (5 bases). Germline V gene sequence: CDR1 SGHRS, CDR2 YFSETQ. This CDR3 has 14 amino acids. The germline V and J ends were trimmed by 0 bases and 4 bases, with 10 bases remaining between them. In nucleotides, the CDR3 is TGCGCCAGCAGCTTGGGCACGGCGGGAGAGACCCAGTACTTC. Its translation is CASSLGTAGETQYF.

CDR3 nucleotides: TGTGCCAGCAGCTTAGAATTCCAGGGTCTCTCCTACGAGCAGTACTTC. Its translation: CASSLEFQGLSYEQYF. V and J are TRBV11-2 and TRBJ2-7, with D maybe TRBD1 (5 bases). This CDR3 is 16 amino acids long. V gave up 0 bases and J gave up 0 bases, with 12 bases separating them. Germline assignment: CDR1 SGHAT and CDR2 FQNNGV.

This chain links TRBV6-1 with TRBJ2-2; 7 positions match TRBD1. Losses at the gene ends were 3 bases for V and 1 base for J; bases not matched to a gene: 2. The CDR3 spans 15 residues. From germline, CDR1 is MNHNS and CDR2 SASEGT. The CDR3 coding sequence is TGTGCCAGCAGTGAGGGGACAGTGAACACCGGGGAGCTGTTTTTT. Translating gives CASSEGTVNTGELFF.

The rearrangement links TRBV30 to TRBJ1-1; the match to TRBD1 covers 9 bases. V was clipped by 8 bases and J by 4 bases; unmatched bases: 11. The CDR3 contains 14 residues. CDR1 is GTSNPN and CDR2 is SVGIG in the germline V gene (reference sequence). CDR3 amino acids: CALKGTGFGTEAFF. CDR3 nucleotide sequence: TGTGCCCTAAAAGGGACAGGGTTCGGCACTGAAGCTTTCTTT.